This TCR beta chain was sequenced in a study of post-analysis software for immune sequencing data. Findings and caveats of the study: Significantly lower normalized Chao1 diversity was found in patients with multiple sclerosis relative to controls. TRBV5-6, TRBV5-1 and TRBV20-1 were among about 5 TRBV segments more frequent in patients than controls.

TCR beta cDNA libraries included unique molecular identifiers. Between about 1 and 11 million T cells gave rise to some 520,000 cDNA molecules. Each CDR3 protein gets one entry after TCRdb re-called the PCR reads with MiXCR. The data hold about 570,000 distinct CDR3 sequences, with around a third observed a single time. Trimming took 1 base from V and 6 from J, leaving 9 bases between them. CDR1 and CDR2 from the germline V gene are KGHDR and SFDVKD. This CDR3 region has 14 residues. Notes on this clonotype: The antigen is unknown.

The material sequenced was blood. The source is a girl aged 2-17 years with multiple sclerosis. This sequence joins TRBV24-1 and TRBJ2-1; unclear D gene. This chain's CDR3 is CATSDLLFGNEQFF. CDR3 DNA: TGTGCCACCAGTGATTTACTTTTCGGCAATGAGCAGTTCTTC.